The 3 T cell receptor beta chains below come from one sample, sequenced in a study of blood T cells in healthy people across ages (dated by TCRdb to between 2014 and 2016). The receptor library was made with 5' RACE. Sequenced on an Illumina HiSeq 2500. A second PCR of about 7 to 12 cycles was performed with a sample-barcoded 5' primer and a J-beta primer mix. TCRdb applied fastp at Q25 and MiXCR to the public reads, then kept only in-frame beta chains. Entries are consolidated by CDR3 protein sequence, retaining the most common genes and DNA. The sample contains some 690,000 distinct CDR3 sequences, about 20% of them found a single time. Of the sample, about 22% is held by the ten largest clones. The sequenced sample was blood. All receptors derive from a man in his 70s in good health.

The chain recombines TRBV28 with TRBJ2-1, with TRBD1 as a possible D gene (6 bases). The V end lost 2 bases, the J end lost 5 bases, and 10 bases lay between the germline ends. The CDR3 totals 14 residues. Germline V gene lookup returns CDR1 MDHEN and CDR2 SYDVKM. Here the CDR3 DNA reads TGTGCCAGCAGTTTACAGGGGACGGACAATGAGCAGTTCTTC. Encoded protein: CASSLQGTDNEQFF. The full variable domain, its missing parts supplied by reference TRBV28 and TRBJ2-1, is DVKVTQSSRYLVKRTGEKVFLECVQDMDHENMFWYRQDPGLGLRLIYFSYDVKMKEKGDIPEGYSVSREKKERFSLILESASTNQTSMYLCASSLQGTDNEQFFGPGTRLTVL.

V usage is TRBV20-1 and J usage is TRBJ2-5; 7 nucleotides align to TRBD1. J was trimmed by 5 bases and V by 3 bases; bases with no gene match: 12. Germline lookup yields CDR1 DFQATT and CDR2 SNEGSKA (reference sequence). The CDR3 is made up of 15 amino acids. CDR3 nucleotides: TGCAGTGCTAGGGCTCAGACAGGGCAATACGAGACCCAGTACTTC. Its protein product is CSARAQTGQYETQYF.

This chain joins TRBV6-1 and TRBJ2-1, with D tentatively TRBD2 (6 bases). This CDR3 region has 15 residues. In germline, CDR1 is MNHNS, CDR2 SASEGT. V gave up 4 bases and J gave up 0 bases, with 10 bases separating them. CDR3 residues: CASSAQTSSYNEQFF. CDR3 nucleotides: TGTGCCAGCAGTGCTCAGACTAGCTCCTACAATGAGCAGTTCTTC.